The clone carrying this TCR beta chain came up many times. Its antigen is not known. This entry belongs to a study of early T cells in non-severe SARS-CoV-2 infection. General observations from the study: Anti-spike CD8 responses were favored in VDJdb matching, and private and CD4 specificities were missed.

Individual cDNA molecules carried attached unique molecular identifiers. In TCRdb, the 5' RACE reads were re-called with MiXCR into one record per CDR3 protein. The data contain around 50,000 distinct CDR3 sequences, around 4.6% of them singletons. This CDR3 comprises 13 residues. Sequences were obtained from whole blood. This clonotype originated in an adult who was a healthcare worker with PCR-confirmed SARS-CoV-2 infection or an uninfected control (not recorded which). V usage is TRBV21-1 and J usage is TRBJ2-7. TRBV21-1 is recorded as a pseudogene. CDR3 coding DNA: TGTGCCAGCAGCAAAGTATTGCTATACGAGCAGTACTTC. This gives the protein CASSKVLLYEQYF.